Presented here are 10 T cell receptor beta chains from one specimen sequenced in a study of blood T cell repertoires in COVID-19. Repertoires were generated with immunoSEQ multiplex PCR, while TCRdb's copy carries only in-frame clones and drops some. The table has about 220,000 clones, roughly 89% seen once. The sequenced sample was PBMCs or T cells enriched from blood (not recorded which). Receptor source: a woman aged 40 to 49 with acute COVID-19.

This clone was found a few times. The DNA for the CDR3 is TGCGCCAGCAGCTTGGACAGCGGGGGGGCCCGCGAGCAGTACGTC. Translated: CASSLDSGGAREQYV. This rearrangement joins TRBV5-1 to TRBJ2-7; the match to TRBD2 covers 10 bases. V trimming: 0 bases; J trimming: 6 bases; junction bases outside the gene matches: 6. The CDR3 has 15 residues. Germline CDR1 is SGHRS and CDR2 is YFSETQ.

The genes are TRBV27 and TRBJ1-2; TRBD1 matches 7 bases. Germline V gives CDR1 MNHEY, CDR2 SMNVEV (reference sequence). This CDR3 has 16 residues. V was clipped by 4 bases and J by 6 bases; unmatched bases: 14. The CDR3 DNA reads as TGTGCCAGCAGTTCCTACTCGACAGGGAGAGCGGATGGCTACACCTTC. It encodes CASSSYSTGRADGYTF.

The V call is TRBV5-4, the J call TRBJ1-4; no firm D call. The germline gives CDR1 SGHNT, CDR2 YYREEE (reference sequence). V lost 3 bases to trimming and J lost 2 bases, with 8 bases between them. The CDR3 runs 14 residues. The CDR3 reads CASSSPATNEKLFF. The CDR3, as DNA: TGTGCCAGCAGCTCCCCCGCGACTAATGAAAAACTGTTTTTT. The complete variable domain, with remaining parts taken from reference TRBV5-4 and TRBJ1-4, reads ETGVTQSPTHLIKTRGQQVTLRCSSQSGHNTVSWYQQALGQGPQFIFQYYREEENGRGNFPPRFSGLQFPNYSSELNVNALELDDSALYLCASSSPATNEKLFFGSGTQLSVL.

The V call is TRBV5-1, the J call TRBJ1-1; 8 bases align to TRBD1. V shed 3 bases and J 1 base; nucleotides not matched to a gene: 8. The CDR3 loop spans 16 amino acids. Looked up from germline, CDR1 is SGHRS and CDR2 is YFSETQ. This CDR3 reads CASSYPRQGSNTEAFF. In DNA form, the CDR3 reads TGCGCCAGCAGCTACCCAAGACAGGGGTCGAACACTGAAGCTTTCTTT.

CDR3 residues: CASKNPGQGVFF. The CDR3 DNA sequence: TGCGCCAGCAAAAACCCGGGACAGGGGGTTTTCTTT. The V gene is TRBV5-1, the J gene TRBJ1-1, with 11 bases fitting TRBD1. After removal of 6 bases from V and 13 bases from J, the junction contained 8 bases not matched to a gene. CDR3 length: 12 residues. From germline, CDR1 is SGHRS and CDR2 YFSETQ.

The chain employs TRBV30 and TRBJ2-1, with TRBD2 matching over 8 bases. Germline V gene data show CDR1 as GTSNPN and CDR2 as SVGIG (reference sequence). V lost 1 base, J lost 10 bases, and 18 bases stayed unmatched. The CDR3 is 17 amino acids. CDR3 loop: CAWSALVTGRAFWEQFF. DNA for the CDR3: TGTGCCTGGAGTGCTCTTGTGACCGGGAGGGCTTTTTGGGAGCAGTTCTTC.

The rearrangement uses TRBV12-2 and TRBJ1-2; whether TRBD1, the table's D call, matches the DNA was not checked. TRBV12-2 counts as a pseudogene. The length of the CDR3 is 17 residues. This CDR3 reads CASRGRTGDVRGYGYTF. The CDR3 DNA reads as TGTGCAAGTCGCGGGCGGACAGGGGACGTGAGGGGCTATGGCTACACCTTC.

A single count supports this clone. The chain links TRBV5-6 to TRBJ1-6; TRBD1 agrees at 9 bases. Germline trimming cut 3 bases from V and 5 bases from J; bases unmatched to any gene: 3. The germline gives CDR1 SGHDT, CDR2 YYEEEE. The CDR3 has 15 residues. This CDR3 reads CASSSTGGHNSPLHF. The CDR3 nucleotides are TGTGCCAGCAGCTCGACAGGGGGTCATAATTCACCCCTCCACTTT.

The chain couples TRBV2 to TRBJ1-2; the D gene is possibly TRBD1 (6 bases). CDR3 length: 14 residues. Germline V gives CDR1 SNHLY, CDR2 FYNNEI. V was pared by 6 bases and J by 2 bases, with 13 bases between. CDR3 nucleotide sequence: TGTGCCAGCAGGAAAACAGGGACCAACTATGGCTACACCTTC. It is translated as CASRKTGTNYGYTF.

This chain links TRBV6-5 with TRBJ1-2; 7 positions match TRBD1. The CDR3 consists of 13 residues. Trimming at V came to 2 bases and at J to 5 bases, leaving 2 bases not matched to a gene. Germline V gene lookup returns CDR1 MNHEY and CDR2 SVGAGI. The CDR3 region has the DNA TGTGCCAGCAGTTACCAACAGGGGTATGGCTACACCTTC. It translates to CASSYQQGYGYTF.